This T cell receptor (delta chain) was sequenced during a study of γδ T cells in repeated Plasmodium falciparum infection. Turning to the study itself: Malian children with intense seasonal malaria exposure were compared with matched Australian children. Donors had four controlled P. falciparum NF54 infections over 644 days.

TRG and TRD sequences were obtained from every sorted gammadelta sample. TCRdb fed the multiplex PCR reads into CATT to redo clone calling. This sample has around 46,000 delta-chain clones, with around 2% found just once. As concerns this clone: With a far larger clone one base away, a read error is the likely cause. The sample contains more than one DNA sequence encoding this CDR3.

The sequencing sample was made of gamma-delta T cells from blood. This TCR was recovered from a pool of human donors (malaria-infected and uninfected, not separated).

The chain's CDR3 is CACDPVGLGDYTDKLIF. CDR3 DNA sequence: TGTGCCTGTGACCCGGTCGGTCTGGGAGATTACACCGATAAACTCATCTTT. The J gene is TRDJ1, the V gene TRDV2; TRDD3 is a possible D gene (5 bases). In the absence of a J gene in TCRdb, the DNA was matched to germline to assign it here. CDR3 length: 17 amino acids. V was cut by 3 bases and J by 0 bases, with 19 bases left in between. Germline loops: CDR1 GEAIGNYY, CDR2 EKD.